This T cell receptor (beta chain) came from a study of cytomegalovirus exposure and HLA in healthy donors. In the PCR, 60 Vbeta and 13 Jbeta primers were used. Some clones are missing from TCRdb's copy, which holds only in-frame ones; the method was immunoSEQ multiplex PCR. The sample carries under 250,000 clones, approximately 79% recorded once. Germline CDR1 and CDR2: SGHVS and FNYEAQ. V was clipped by 5 bases and J by 6 bases, with 20 bases between them. CDR3 length equals 15 residues. Findings and limits, study-wide: One variant, a missense change in DCLRE1C, was linked in a later analysis to TCR beta V- and J-gene trimming. Cytomegalovirus status, reportedly, was diagnosed with high specificity and sensitivity by the classifier.

This clone has a handful of counts. Its target is not known. The chain joins TRBV7-6 to TRBJ2-7; D might be TRBD1 (5 bases). The sequenced material came from PBMCs. This TCR came from a woman in her thirties in good health and CMV-seropositive. The CDR3 nucleotides read TGTGCCAGCAGCCCGAACGGCGTAATAGGGGCCGAGCAGTACTTC. It encodes CASSPNGVIGAEQYF.